Each of the 30 T cell receptor beta chains below was sequenced from the same sample in a study of beta chain features in type 1 diabetes. Study-wide points: Shortening of TCRB CDR3s, moderate but significant, appeared in all four CD4+ subsets of Type 1 diabetes patients.

Isolated RNA was reverse transcribed in full, so expressed TCRB transcripts were sequenced. Assay used: immunoSEQ multiplex PCR; TCRdb lists only in-frame clones, some missing. The table shows approximately 270,000 clones, with 14% occurring only once. For these receptors, no antigen is known. Sequenced sample: naive CD4+ T cells from blood. The receptor set was obtained from a man aged 25 to 40 with type 1 diabetes.

The rearrangement joins TRBV18 to TRBJ1-5; 12 bases fit TRBD1. With V trimmed by 3 bases and J by 4 bases, 4 bases remained unmatched. The length of the CDR3 is 16 residues. From germline, CDR1 is KGHSH and CDR2 LQKENI. The CDR3: CASSPGTGGMNQPQHF. DNA of the CDR3: TGTGCCAGCTCACCTGGGACAGGGGGCATGAATCAGCCCCAGCATTTT. The variable domain in full, with the rest retrieved from reference TRBV18 and TRBJ1-5, is NAGVMQNPRHLVRRRGQEARLRCSPMKGHSHVYWYRQLPEEGLKFMVYLQKENIIDESGMPKERFSAEFPKEGPSILRIQQVVRGDSAAYFCASSPGTGGMNQPQHFGDGTRLSIL.

The table lists this clone with a few counts. Here the CDR3 DNA reads TGTGCCAGCAGCTCGGGACAGACCACCCAGTACTTC. This gives the protein CASSSGQTTQYF. J is TRBJ2-5 and V is TRBV14, with 7 bases identical to TRBD1. The CDR3 loop spans 12 amino acids. CDR1 SGHDN and CDR2 FVKESK come from the germline V gene. The V and J ends lost 5 bases and 8 bases, in that order; junction bases with no gene match: 5.

This chain uses TRBV5-1 with TRBJ1-1; D may be TRBD1 (6 bases). V lost 2 bases to trimming and J lost 1 base, with 9 bases between them. Germline CDR1 SGHRS, CDR2 YFSETQ. The CDR3 loop spans 14 amino acids. The CDR3 DNA reads as TGCGCCAGCAGCTTTAGACAGGAGAACACTGAAGCTTTCTTT. Its protein product is CASSFRQENTEAFF.

The chain's CDR3 is CASSLGAGGINEKLFF. The CDR3 DNA reads TGTGCCAGTAGCCTCGGGGCAGGGGGCATTAATGAAAAACTGTTTTTT. The chain carries TRBV19 and TRBJ1-4; 8 bases agree with TRBD1. Germline V CDR1 and CDR2: LNHDA, SQIVND (reference sequence). The length of the CDR3 is 16 residues. V was pared by 6 bases and J by 4 bases, with 10 bases of the junction left unmatched.

This clone was observed a few times. The chain couples TRBV19 to TRBJ1-5; D is unclear. V lost 7 bases and J lost 2, with 12 bases in between. This CDR3 has 14 amino acids. CDR1 and CDR2 (germline): LNHDA, SQIVND (reference sequence). The CDR3 region has the DNA TGTGCCAGTAAAACGGTTGTTGGCAATCAGCCCCAGCATTTT. Translating gives CASKTVVGNQPQHF.

This sequence joins TRBV4-1 and TRBJ2-1; D might be TRBD2 (6 bases). This CDR3 has 15 residues. Germline loops: CDR1 MGHRA, CDR2 YSYEKL. The germline V and J ends were trimmed by 3 bases and 8 bases, with 17 bases remaining between them. This CDR3 is CASSQTEAGSHEQFF. The CDR3 DNA is TGCGCCAGCAGCCAGACAGAGGCGGGGAGCCATGAGCAGTTCTTC.

This clone has a handful of counts. The J gene is TRBJ2-5, the V gene TRBV4-1, with no clear D. The CDR3 has 15 amino acids. Germline V lookup: CDR1 MGHRA, CDR2 YSYEKL. The V gene lost 1 base and the J gene lost 2 bases, with 11 bases spanning the gap. The CDR3 DNA reads TGCGCCAGCAGCCAAGGGGCAGCCGTACAAGAGACCCAGTACTTC. It specifies CASSQGAAVQETQYF.

The chain carries TRBV7-9 and TRBJ1-1; no firm D call. V was shortened by 4 bases and J by 6 bases, with 18 bases between the two germline ends. The CDR3 is 15 residues long. Germline values: CDR1 SEHNR, CDR2 FQNEAQ (reference sequence). The CDR3 coding sequence is TGTGCCAGCAGCTCCCAGAGGTTTCCGGAGGCTGAAGCTTTCTTT. Translated, it gives CASSSQRFPEAEAFF.

V and J are TRBV18 and TRBJ1-1; a weak D match, TRBD1 (5 bases). Germline V CDR1 and CDR2: KGHSH, LQKENI. V was trimmed by 2 bases and J by 3 bases, leaving 10 bases between them. The CDR3 is 14 amino acids. Here the CDR3 DNA reads TGTGCCAGCTCACCAGCGGGACGCCACACTGAAGCTTTCTTT. Encoded protein: CASSPAGRHTEAFF.

The chain uses TRBV27 and TRBJ2-7, with D perhaps matching TRBD2 (5 bases). CDR1 and CDR2 (germline): MNHEY, SMNVEV (reference sequence). The CDR3 loop spans 16 amino acids. Trimming stripped 5 bases from V and 5 bases from J, with 22 bases between. Here the CDR3 reads CASSPYVRETRNEQYF. Written as DNA, the CDR3 is TGTGCCAGCAGTCCCTACGTACGGGAAACAAGGAACGAGCAGTACTTC.

A few counts support this clone. The V and J genes are TRBV5-6 and TRBJ1-2; 10 bases are a match to TRBD1. Per germline, CDR1 SGHDT and CDR2 YYEEEE. This CDR3 is built from 12 residues. V gave up 2 bases and J gave up 12 bases; unmatched junction bases: 4. The CDR3 region has the DNA TGTGCCAGCAGCTTTGGGGACAGGGGCCACACCTTC. It encodes CASSFGDRGHTF.

The chain joins TRBV6-6 to TRBJ2-7; the D is unclear. The V end was cut by 0 bases, the J end by 4 bases, with 7 bases between. The CDR3 loop spans 13 amino acids. Germline V gene data show CDR1 as MNHNY and CDR2 as SVGAGI (reference sequence). In DNA, the CDR3 is TGTGCCAGCAGTTACTCTTATTTATACGAGCAGTACTTC. It translates to CASSYSYLYEQYF.

On this clone itself: One junction end does not reproduce the germline sequence, and a read error may be involved. The genes are TRBV20-1 and TRBJ2-1, with a weak D call TRBD2 (5 bases). The CDR3 consists of 11 residues. Germline values: CDR1 DFQATT, CDR2 SNEGSKA (reference sequence). CDR3 DNA sequence: TGCAGTGTCATAACCCGGACTGCTATCCTCTTC. This codes for CSVITRTAILF.

The chain is built from TRBV6-5 and TRBJ2-7, with 7 nucleotides matching TRBD2. With 2 bases clipped from V and 5 bases from J, the junction kept 9 bases outside the gene matches. Germline CDR1 is MNHEY and CDR2 is SVGAGI. The CDR3 runs 15 residues. This CDR3 is CASSYGGSFVNEQYF. The CDR3 coding sequence is TGTGCCAGCAGTTACGGCGGGAGCTTCGTGAACGAGCAGTACTTC.

The CDR3 DNA follows: TGTGCCAGCAGATTAGACATGTACAGCGGCTACACCTTC. Translation gives CASRLDMYSGYTF. This sequence joins TRBV6-1 and TRBJ1-2, with D unresolved. The V and J ends lost 6 bases and 8 bases respectively, with 16 bases between them. The CDR3 length is 13 residues. Germline assignment: CDR1 MNHNS and CDR2 SASEGT.

This clone was observed a few times. V is TRBV5-1 and J is TRBJ2-5, with 8 nucleotides matching TRBD2. The trim removed 2 bases at V and 5 bases at J, leaving 11 bases unmatched. This CDR3 contains 16 residues. Germline V gene data show CDR1 as SGHRS and CDR2 as YFSETQ. The CDR3 here is CASSLGPAGELETQYF. CDR3 bases: TGCGCCAGCAGCTTAGGACCAGCGGGAGAATTGGAGACCCAGTACTTC.

The chain carries TRBV11-3 and TRBJ2-7; TRBD2 agrees at 11 bases. V lost 5 bases to trimming and J lost 0 bases; unmatched junction nucleotides: 3. The CDR3 is made up of 15 amino acids. Germline V gene sequence: CDR1 SGHNT, CDR2 YENEEA. The CDR3 region is CASSLGTSGSYEQYF. The CDR3 nucleotides are TGTGCCAGCAGCCTAGGGACTAGCGGCTCCTACGAGCAGTACTTC.

This clone has just a few counts. V gene TRBV5-1 combines with J gene TRBJ2-1; D not certain. This CDR3 contains 13 residues. The ends were cut back, 1 base at V and 9 bases at J, with 11 bases in the middle. Germline lookup yields CDR1 SGHRS and CDR2 YFSETQ. CDR3 protein: CASSLLSESEQFF. CDR3 DNA: TGCGCCAGCAGCTTGTTGTCGGAGAGTGAGCAGTTCTTC. Filled out from reference TRBV5-1 and TRBJ2-1, the complete variable domain reads KAGVTQTPRYLIKTRGQQVTLSCSPISGHRSVSWYQQTPGQGLQFLFEYFSETQRNKGNFPGRFSGRQFSNSRSEMNVSTLELGDSALYLCASSLLSESEQFFGPGTRLTVL.

V usage is TRBV28 and J usage is TRBJ1-2; maybe TRBD1 (5 bases). V lost 8 bases, J lost 6 bases, and 10 bases lay in between. Germline V gene sequence: CDR1 MDHEN, CDR2 SYDVKM. The length of the CDR3 is 11 residues. For the CDR3, the DNA is TGTGCCAGCTTTAAAGGGGATGGCTACACCTTC. Protein sequence: CASFKGDGYTF.

This chain connects TRBV7-2 to TRBJ2-1; D uncertain. Germline V gives CDR1 SGHTA, CDR2 FQGNSA. This CDR3 is built from 14 residues. V was pared by 1 base and J by 9 bases, with 13 bases between. The CDR3 nucleotides read TGTGCCAGCAGCTTAGGAGCCGCGGCTGGTGAGCAGTTCTTC. It specifies CASSLGAAAGEQFF.

This clone has only a few counts. The rearrangement joins TRBV7-8 to TRBJ2-1; D unresolved. The CDR3 has 11 residues. Germline V gene sequence: CDR1 SGHVS, CDR2 FQNEAQ. V lost 3 bases and J 8 bases, leaving 5 bases between the germline ends. Here the CDR3 reads CASSFFDEQFF. The CDR3 DNA follows: TGTGCCAGCAGCTTCTTTGATGAGCAGTTCTTC.

This clone was counted between two and nine times. The V call is TRBV6-4, the J call TRBJ1-5, with D perhaps matching TRBD1 (5 bases). Between the trimmed V and J ends, which lost 10 bases and 7 bases, there was a span of 11 bases. The CDR3 covers 11 residues. CDR1 MRHNA and CDR2 SNTAGT come from the germline V gene. Here the CDR3 reads CAILKGQPQHF. In DNA, the CDR3 is TGTGCCATACTAAAGGGGCAGCCCCAGCATTTT.

CDR3 protein: CASSSGVPGELFF. CDR3 sequence (DNA): TGTGCCAGCAGCTCAGGGGTGCCCGGGGAGCTGTTTTTT. The gene calls are TRBV7-3 and TRBJ2-2; TRBD1 might be the D (6 bases). The germline CDR1 and CDR2 sequences are SGHTA and FQGTGA. V lost 4 bases, J lost 6 bases, and 9 bases lay in between. CDR3 length: 13 amino acids.

This clone came up a few times. This chain links TRBV5-4 with TRBJ2-2, with unresolved D. The ends were cut back, 3 bases at V and 0 bases at J, with 9 bases in the middle. This CDR3 spans 15 amino acids. Germline lookup yields CDR1 SGHNT and CDR2 YYREEE (reference sequence). The CDR3 nucleotides read TGTGCCAGCAGCTATCCGGTCGCGAACACCGGGGAGCTGTTTTTT. Translating gives CASSYPVANTGELFF. Full variable domain (rest looked up from reference TRBV5-4 and TRBJ2-2): ETGVTQSPTHLIKTRGQQVTLRCSSQSGHNTVSWYQQALGQGPQFIFQYYREEENGRGNFPPRFSGLQFPNYSSELNVNALELDDSALYLCASSYPVANTGELFFGEGSRLTVL.

The table lists this clone with a few counts. The chain recombines TRBV27 with TRBJ2-7; the match to TRBD2 covers 8 bases. The CDR3 has 14 residues. Losses at the gene ends were 5 bases for V and 1 base for J; bases not matched to a gene: 4. Germline CDR1 MNHEY, CDR2 SMNVEV (reference sequence). CDR3 sequence: CASSPGTSSYEQYF. DNA of the CDR3: TGTGCCAGCAGTCCCGGGACTAGTTCCTACGAGCAGTACTTC.

This clone was detected a few times. The chain recombines TRBV25-1 with TRBJ1-4; the D gene is possibly TRBD1 (6 bases). Germline V gene lookup returns CDR1 MGHDK and CDR2 SYGVNS. This CDR3 contains 15 residues. V lost 2 bases to trimming and J lost 8 bases, with 15 bases between them. CDR3 sequence (DNA): TGTGCCAGCAGTGAAGTCGGCAGGGGACGGGAAAAACTGTTTTTT. Protein: CASSEVGRGREKLFF.

In its sample, this clone was seen many times. V gene TRBV4-2 combines with J gene TRBJ2-1; 8 bases agree with TRBD2. Germline CDR1 LGHNA, CDR2 YNFKEQ. CDR3 length: 12 residues. Trimming removed 5 bases from V and 10 bases from J; junction bases left unmatched: 4. Here the CDR3 reads CASSEGGREQFF. In DNA form, the CDR3 reads TGTGCCAGCAGCGAGGGCGGGAGGGAGCAGTTCTTC.

The chain combines TRBV6-1 with TRBJ2-1, with 11 bases aligning to TRBD2. CDR1 and CDR2 from the germline V gene are MNHNS and SASEGT. V shed 7 bases, J shed 4 bases, and the junction held 6 bases outside the gene matches. CDR3 length: 15 amino acids. The DNA for the CDR3 is TGTGCCAGCATTCCCGGGACTAGCGGTTACAATGAGCAGTTCTTC. This codes for CASIPGTSGYNEQFF.

The chain couples TRBV27 to TRBJ2-2; TRBD1 aligns across 10 bases. V shed 6 bases, J shed 6 bases, and the junction held 10 bases outside the gene matches. This CDR3 comprises 16 residues. CDR1 and CDR2 from the germline V gene are MNHEY and SMNVEV (reference sequence). The CDR3 is CASRRRDRGIAGELFF. In DNA form, the CDR3 reads TGTGCCAGCAGGCGCCGGGACAGGGGAATCGCCGGGGAGCTGTTTTTT.

There are a few counts of this clone. This rearrangement joins TRBV5-1 to TRBJ2-5, with 7 bases matching TRBD2. This CDR3 contains 16 residues. The V gene end was trimmed by 4 bases and the J gene end by 2 bases; junction bases not matched to a gene: 11. Germline values: CDR1 SGHRS, CDR2 YFSETQ. CDR3 nucleotides: TGCGCCAGCAGCCCTTTTCCGGGAGGAACACAAGAGACCCAGTACTTC. Its protein is CASSPFPGGTQETQYF.